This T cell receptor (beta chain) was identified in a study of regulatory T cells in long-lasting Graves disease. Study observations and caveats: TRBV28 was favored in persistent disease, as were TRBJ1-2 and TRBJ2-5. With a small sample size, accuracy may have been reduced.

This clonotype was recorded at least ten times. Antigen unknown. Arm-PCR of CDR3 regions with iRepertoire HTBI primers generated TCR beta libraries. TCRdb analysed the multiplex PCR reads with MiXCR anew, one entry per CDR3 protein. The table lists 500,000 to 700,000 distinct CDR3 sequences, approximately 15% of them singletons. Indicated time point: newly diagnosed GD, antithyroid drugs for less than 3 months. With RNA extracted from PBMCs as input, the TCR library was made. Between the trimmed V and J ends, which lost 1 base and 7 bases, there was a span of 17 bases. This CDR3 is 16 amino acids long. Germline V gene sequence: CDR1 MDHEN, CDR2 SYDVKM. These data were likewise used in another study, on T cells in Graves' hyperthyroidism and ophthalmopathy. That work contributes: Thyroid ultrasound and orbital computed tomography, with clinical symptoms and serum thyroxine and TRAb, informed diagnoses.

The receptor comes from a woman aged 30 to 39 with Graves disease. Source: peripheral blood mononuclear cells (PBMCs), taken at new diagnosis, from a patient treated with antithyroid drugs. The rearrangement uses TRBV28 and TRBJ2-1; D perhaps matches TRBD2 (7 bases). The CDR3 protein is CASSLSTGGGSNEQFF. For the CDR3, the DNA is TGTGCCAGCAGTTTATCAACCGGCGGGGGCTCGAATGAGCAGTTCTTC.